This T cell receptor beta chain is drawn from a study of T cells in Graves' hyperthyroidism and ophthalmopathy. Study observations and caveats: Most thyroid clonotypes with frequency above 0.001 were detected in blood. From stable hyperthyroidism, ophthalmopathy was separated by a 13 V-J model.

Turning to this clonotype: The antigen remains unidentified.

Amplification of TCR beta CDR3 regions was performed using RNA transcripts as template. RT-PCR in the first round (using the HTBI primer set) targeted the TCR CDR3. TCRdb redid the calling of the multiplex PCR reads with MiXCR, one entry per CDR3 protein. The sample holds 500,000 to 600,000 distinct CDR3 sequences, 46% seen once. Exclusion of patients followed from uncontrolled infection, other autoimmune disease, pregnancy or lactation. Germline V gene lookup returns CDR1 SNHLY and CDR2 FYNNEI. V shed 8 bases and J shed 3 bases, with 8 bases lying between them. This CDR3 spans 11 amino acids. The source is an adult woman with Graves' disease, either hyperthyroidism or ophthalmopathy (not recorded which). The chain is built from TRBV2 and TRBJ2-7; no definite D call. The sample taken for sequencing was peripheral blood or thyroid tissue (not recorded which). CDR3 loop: CASLYYYEQYF. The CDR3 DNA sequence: TGTGCCAGCCTCTATTACTACGAGCAGTACTTC.